These 6 T cell receptor beta chains were all obtained from the same sample, sequenced in a study of response to subunit inactivated influenza vaccine. One entry per CDR3 protein results from TCRdb running MiXCR on the RT-PCR reads. There are 490,000 or so distinct CDR3 sequences in the sample; 6% to 9% occur only once, and about an eighth lies in the top ten. The source material was PBMCs from blood, sampled around 25 months after vaccination. These TCRs come from a man between 50 and 70 years old who received an inactivated influenza vaccine.

This clonotype was seen a handful of times. V usage is TRBV6-2 or TRBV6-3 and J usage is TRBJ2-7; D not certain. CDR1 and CDR2 from the germline V gene are MNHEY and SVGEGT. The ends were cut back, 2 bases at V and 5 bases at J, with 13 bases in the middle. CDR3 size: 14 residues. CDR3 bases: TGTGCCAGCAGTTACGGCGGAGCCACTAACGAGCAGTACTTC. It is translated as CASSYGGATNEQYF.

The chain recombines TRBV19 with TRBJ1-2; D not certain. Germline loops: CDR1 LNHDA, CDR2 SQIVND (reference sequence). CDR3 length: 13 residues. The V end was cut by 10 bases, the J end by 6 bases, with 18 bases between. The DNA for the CDR3 is TGTGCCACCCCCCGGGGAGATGGGCATGGCTACACCTTC. It translates to CATPRGDGHGYTF.

This clonotype was seen a handful of times. This chain uses TRBV7-9 with TRBJ2-7; D remains unclear. The CDR3 consists of 13 residues. With 2 bases removed from V and 5 bases from J, the gap between germline ends came to 10 bases. The germline V gene has CDR1 SEHNR and CDR2 FQNEAQ (reference sequence). The CDR3 bases are TGTGCCAGCAGCTTAACAGCCGGTCACGAGCAGTACTTC. Encoded protein: CASSLTAGHEQYF.

This clonotype has a count of ten or more. This chain joins TRBV6-2 or TRBV6-3 and TRBJ2-5, with 8 bases matching TRBD1. CDR3 length equals 14 residues. V was pared by 4 bases and J by 2 bases, with 3 bases of the junction left unmatched. The V gene's germline CDR1 is MNHEY and CDR2 SVGEGT. The CDR3 nucleotides read TGTGCCAGCAGTTTGGACAGGGTTCAAGAGACCCAGTACTTC. Translating gives CASSLDRVQETQYF.

The table lists this clonotype with many counts. The chain couples TRBV29-1 to TRBJ1-5; TRBD1 matches at 10 bases. V lost 6 bases, J lost 6 bases, and 8 bases stayed unmatched. The CDR3 runs to 14 residues. Germline lookup yields CDR1 SQVTM and CDR2 ANQGSEA. CDR3 nucleotide sequence: TGCAGCGTGGGGACAGGGGCCTACGGTCAGCCCCAGCATTTT. Its translation is CSVGTGAYGQPQHF. The whole variable domain, filled in from reference TRBV29-1 and TRBJ1-5, reads SAVISQKPSRDICQRGTSLTIQCQVDSQVTMMFWYRQQPGQSLTLIATANQGSEATYESGFVIDKFPISRPNLTFSTLTVSNMSPEDSSIYLCSVGTGAYGQPQHFGDGTRLSIL.

The table lists this clonotype with many counts. The chain uses TRBV7-9 and TRBJ1-3, with TRBD1 matching 7 bases. Germline lookup yields CDR1 SEHNR and CDR2 FQNEAQ (reference sequence). CDR3 length: 14 amino acids. V lost 4 bases, J lost 4 bases, and 4 bases stayed unmatched. CDR3 coding DNA: TGTGCCAGCAGCTCGACAGGGAGAGGAAACACCATATATTTT. It codes for CASSSTGRGNTIYF.